This T cell receptor (beta chain) was documented in a study of blood T cell repertoires in COVID-19. Turning to the study itself: Nucleic acid was either cDNA or gDNA, and it came from T cells, B-cell-depleted T cells, or PBMCs.

The assay was immunoSEQ multiplex PCR, and TCRdb's table has in-frame clones only and misses some. The table includes 240,000 or so clones, 75% to 90% detected once. This CDR3 has 17 residues. Germline-derived CDR1 and CDR2 are SGHRS and YFSETQ. V lost 0 bases and J lost 8; bases outside the gene matches: 13. The study recruited people aged about 18 to 95 years across around 23 US areas. Participant-given clinical history determined each cohort assignment. The clonotype originates from a man in his fifties who had been exposed to COVID-19. V usage is TRBV5-1 and J usage is TRBJ2-1; TRBD2 agrees at 8 bases. Sequences were obtained from PBMCs or T cells enriched from blood (not recorded which). CDR3 amino acids: CASSLVVAGYEIDEQFF. As DNA, the CDR3 is TGCGCCAGCAGCTTGGTTGTAGCGGGATATGAAATTGATGAGCAGTTCTTC.